The clone carrying this TCR beta chain occurred a few times. Its antigen is undetermined. These data originate in a study of regulatory dendritic cells for organ transplantation. Sorted T cells were CFSE-labeled and cultured less than 6 days with allogeneic regulatory or mature dendritic cells at 1:10. The assay was immunoSEQ multiplex PCR, and TCRdb's table has in-frame clones only and misses some. The sample yields over 20,000 clones, approximately 83% seen once. Trimming removed 6 bases from V and 6 bases from J, with 12 bases in between. Germline V gene lookup returns CDR1 MDHEN and CDR2 SYDVKM. The CDR3 runs 12 residues.

The sequence was collected from a human donor in good health. This chain uses TRBV28 with TRBJ2-7, with D unclear. The sample consisted of naive CD4+ T cells from blood cultured with regulatory dendritic cells. As for subset: CD45RA+ naive T cells. This chain's CDR3 is CASSHQVGEQYF. The CDR3 coding sequence is TGTGCCAGCAGCCATCAGGTTGGCGAGCAGTACTTC. The full variable domain, rest sourced from reference TRBV28 and TRBJ2-7, is DVKVTQSSRYLVKRTGEKVFLECVQDMDHENMFWYRQDPGLGLRLIYFSYDVKMKEKGDIPEGYSVSREKKERFSLILESASTNQTSMYLCASSHQVGEQYFGPGTRLTVT.